These 8 T cell receptor beta chains came from one sample sequenced in a study of cytomegalovirus exposure and HLA in healthy donors. The PCR was carried out with 60 Vbeta primers and 13 Jbeta primers. Sequenced by immunoSEQ multiplex PCR; TCRdb stores in-frame clones only, minus some. The table counts roughly 140,000 clones; less than 3.5% lies in the top ten. The sample taken for sequencing was PBMCs. These receptors were obtained from a man aged 35 to 55 in good health and CMV-seronegative.

The chain is built from TRBV5-4 and TRBJ1-1; weak D call: TRBD1 (5 bases). V gave up 3 bases and J gave up 5 bases, with 14 bases separating them. The CDR3 is 14 amino acids. Germline loops: CDR1 SGHNT, CDR2 YYREEE (reference sequence). CDR3 amino acids: CASSWGGGETEAFF. DNA for the CDR3: TGTGCCAGCAGCTGGGGCGGAGGGGAGACTGAAGCTTTCTTT.

The rearrangement uses TRBV7-2 and TRBJ1-2, with a tentative D call TRBD1 (6 bases). The CDR3 is 14 amino acids. Germline CDR1 and CDR2: SGHTA and FQGNSA. Trimming left V 11 bases short and J 0 bases short, with 16 bases between. CDR3 loop: CALGRGKANYGYTF. CDR3 nucleotide sequence: TGTGCCCTTGGGAGGGGGAAAGCTAACTATGGCTACACCTTC.

The V call is TRBV4-3, the J call TRBJ2-1, with TRBD1 matching over 8 bases. This CDR3 spans 16 amino acids. Germline assignment: CDR1 LGHNA and CDR2 YSLEER. J gave up 0 bases and V 1 base, and 2 bases lay outside the gene matches. The DNA for the CDR3 is TGCGCCAGCAGCCAAGGTACAGGGGGCTCCTACAATGAGCAGTTCTTC. Amino acids: CASSQGTGGSYNEQFF.

V is TRBV5-1 and J is TRBJ2-5; 7 nucleotides align to TRBD1. The end of the DNA is better explained by TRBJ2-7, so the J call may be wrong. Germline CDR1 is SGHRS and CDR2 is YFSETQ. This CDR3 is 13 amino acids long. DNA for the CDR3: TGCGCCAGCAGCGAGGGACAGTCAGACGAGCAGTACTTC. As protein: CASSEGQSDEQYF.

V gene TRBV7-6 combines with J gene TRBJ2-3; 12 positions agree with TRBD2. V shed 5 bases and J 3 bases; nucleotides not matched to a gene: 3. The CDR3 is made up of 15 amino acids. Germline V gene lookup returns CDR1 SGHVS and CDR2 FNYEAQ. Here the CDR3 reads CASSPGTSGTDTQYF. For the CDR3, the DNA is TGTGCCAGCAGCCCCGGGACTAGCGGGACAGATACGCAGTATTTT.

The V call is TRBV2, the J call TRBJ1-1, with D possibly matching TRBD1 (5 bases). Germline lookup yields CDR1 SNHLY and CDR2 FYNNEI. The CDR3 has 13 residues. Trimming shortened V by 6 bases and J by 1 base, and 9 bases separated the two germline ends. CDR3: CASSKDRNTEAFF. As DNA, the CDR3 is TGTGCCAGCAGCAAAGACAGGAACACTGAAGCTTTCTTT.

The chain couples TRBV25-1 to TRBJ2-7; D unresolved. Germline CDR1 reads MGHDK; CDR2 reads SYGVNS. This CDR3 spans 13 amino acids. Trimming took off 2 bases at V and 1 base at J, with 6 bases between the two ends. CDR3 region: CASSEPGSYEQYF. The CDR3 nucleotides are TGTGCCAGCAGTGAACCGGGTTCCTACGAGCAGTACTTC.

J is TRBJ1-1 and V is TRBV5-1, with 8 bases aligning to TRBD1. The CDR3 spans 14 residues. The junction had 9 bases not matched to a gene; V was cut back by 4 bases and J by 7 bases. Germline CDR1 is SGHRS and CDR2 is YFSETQ. This CDR3 reads CASSPDRAALEAFF. In DNA form, the CDR3 reads TGCGCCAGCAGCCCGGACAGGGCCGCTCTTGAAGCTTTCTTT.